Listed below are T cell receptor beta chains from one sample, sequenced in a study of blood T cell repertoires in COVID-19. Clones were read by immunoSEQ multiplex PCR, and TCRdb kept only the in-frame ones, dropping some. The sample holds tens of thousands of clones; approximately 90% are singletons and the top ten take about 2.5%. The specimen sequenced was peripheral blood. Receptors were obtained from a human donor with active COVID-19. The donor label of this sample is uncertain. The CDR3 runs from the conserved cysteine through the conserved F or W. The D gene is left open where the match is weak. Only some rows state a clone size, as once, few, many or a class for expanded clones.

j_gene,v_gene,len,d_gene,abundance,CDR3nt,CDR3aa
TRBJ2-7,TRBV19,14,TRBD2,NA,TGTGCCAGTAGAGTAGCGGGGGGATCCTACGAGCAGTACTTC,CASRVAGGSYEQYF
TRBJ2-5,TRBV28,14,NA,few,TGTGCCAGCCGCAACGCGGGCAGGGGAGAGACCCAGTACTTC,CASRNAGRGETQYF
TRBJ2-7,TRBV2,14,NA,NA,TGTGCCAGCAGGTCTCAGGGGAGCGCCTACGAGCAGTACTTC,CASRSQGSAYEQYF
TRBJ2-7,TRBV27,17,TRBD1,once,TGTGCCAGCAGTTTAAGTATAGGGGACAGGGCCCTCCGCGAGCAGTACTTC,CASSLSIGDRALREQYF
TRBJ2-3,TRBV6-5,13,TRBD2,once,TGTGCCAGCCCTAGCGGGGGGGGAGATACGCAGTATTTT,CASPSGGGDTQYF
TRBJ2-3,TRBV24-1,17,TRBD1,NA,TGTGCCACCAGTGATCCCCGTACCGGACAGGCAACAGATACGCAGTATTTT,CATSDPRTGQATDTQYF
TRBJ1-1,TRBV9,12,NA,NA,TGTGCCAGCAGCTCCACAGGGTTTGAAGCTTTCTTT,CASSSTGFEAFF
TRBJ2-2,TRBV19,15,NA,NA,TGTGCCAGTAGTATCGTGGCCTCGAACACCGGGGAGCTGTTTTTT,CASSIVASNTGELFF
TRBJ2-1,TRBV15,15,NA,NA,TGTGCCACCGGAACAGGGTTTCGCTCCTACAATGAGCAGTTCTTC,CATGTGFRSYNEQFF
TRBJ2-7,TRBV5-1,15,NA,once,TGCGCCAGCAGCTTGGATGTCGGGTCGCACGACGAGCAGTACTTC,CASSLDVGSHDEQYF
TRBJ2-5,TRBV21-1,16,NA,NA,TGTGCCAGCAGCAATCGTATCGACAGGGACCAAGAGACCCAGTACTTC,CASSNRIDRDQETQYF
TRBJ1-2,TRBV27,13,NA,NA,TGTGCCAGCAGTCCGACATACAACTATGGCTACACCTTC,CASSPTYNYGYTF
TRBJ1-2,TRBV5-8,17,TRBD1,NA,TGTGCCAGCAGCTCGAACTATGGACAGGGGCCCAACTATGGCTACACCTTC,CASSSNYGQGPNYGYTF
TRBJ1-1,TRBV7-8,17,NA,NA,TGTGCCAGCAGCTTAAGACGGCAGGGTCGCATGAACACTGAAGCTTTCTTT,CASSLRRQGRMNTEAFF
TRBJ2-5,TRBV6-6,15,NA,once,TGTGCCAGCAGCCGCGATCGGGGGTTCCAAGAGACCCAGTACTTC,CASSRDRGFQETQYF
TRBJ2-7,TRBV5-5,15,NA,NA,TGTGCCAGCAGCCTGGGTACTGGGCTTGGCTACGAGCAGTACTTC,CASSLGTGLGYEQYF
TRBJ1-2,TRBV5-6,12,NA,NA,TGTGCCAGCAGCAGGGAGGGCTATGGCTACACCTTC,CASSREGYGYTF
TRBJ2-2,TRBV19,12,NA,NA,TGTGCCAGTCTCCAGAAAACCGGGGAGCTGTTTTTT,CASLQKTGELFF
TRBJ2-7,TRBV25-1,17,TRBD1,NA,TGTGCCAGCAGTGGTAGGTTGGGACAGTTAAGCTCCTACGAGCAGTACTTC,CASSGRLGQLSSYEQYF